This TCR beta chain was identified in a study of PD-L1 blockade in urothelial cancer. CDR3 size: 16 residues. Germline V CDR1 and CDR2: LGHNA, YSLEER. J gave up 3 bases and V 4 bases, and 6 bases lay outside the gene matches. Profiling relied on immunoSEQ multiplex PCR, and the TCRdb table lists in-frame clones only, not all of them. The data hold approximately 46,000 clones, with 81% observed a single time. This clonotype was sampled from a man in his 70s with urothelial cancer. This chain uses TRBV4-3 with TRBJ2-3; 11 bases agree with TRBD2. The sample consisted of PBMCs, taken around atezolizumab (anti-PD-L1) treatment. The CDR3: CASSRIAGGGTDTQYF. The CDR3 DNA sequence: TGCGCCAGCAGCCGCATAGCGGGAGGGGGGACAGATACGCAGTATTTT.